A selection of T cell receptor beta chains follows, all from one sample in a study of cytomegalovirus exposure and HLA in healthy donors. Only in-frame clones appear in the TCRdb table, and some are missing; sequencing was by immunoSEQ multiplex PCR. Among around 230,000 clones listed, 75% to 90% were seen once. Sequencing input: PBMCs. The receptors stem from a woman in her thirties in good health and CMV-seropositive. Each CDR3 is given with its conserved first and last residue. A D gene is named only where the DNA matches it firmly. Not all rows give a size; the values are once, few, many and, for expanded clones, a class.

.	TRBJ2-2	.	TRBV27	CASSFLTGLSTGELFF
.	TRBJ1-4	.	TRBV5-1	CASSSGTKDEKLFF
.	TRBJ2-2	TRBD2	TRBV9	CASSPRGGGTTGELFF
once	TRBJ1-1	.	TRBV11-2	CASSSNRAEAFF
.	TRBJ2-3	TRBD1	TRBV2	CASTGDRVTDTQYF
.	TRBJ2-1	.	TRBV15	CATSLGGDEQFF
.	TRBJ2-1	.	TRBV19	CASSIPSGPNEQFF
few	TRBJ2-7	.	TRBV6-5	CASSSEAYEQYF
.	TRBJ2-7	TRBD2	TRBV29-1	CSALAGGEYEQYF
.	TRBJ1-3	.	TRBV9	CASSVVDRRSGNTIYF
.	TRBJ2-1	TRBD2	TRBV6-1	CASSEPASGYNEQFF
.	TRBJ1-1	.	TRBV6-6	CASSYSIGFPNTEAFF
.	TRBJ1-5	.	TRBV5-1	CASSLEGRGGQPQHF
.	TRBJ1-2	TRBD1	TRBV5-1	CASSLRGGRSYGYTF
.	TRBJ2-1	TRBD2	TRBV4-1	CASSPGLAGAIYNEQFF
.	TRBJ1-2	.	TRBV6-1	CASSVNIYGYTF
.	TRBJ2-1	TRBD2	TRBV2	CAISGLAGSRGEQFF
.	TRBJ2-7	TRBD1	TRBV27	CASSSWDREQTQYF
.	TRBJ2-6	.	TRBV21-1	CASSPLRGGAGANVLTF
.	TRBJ2-7	.	TRBV6-5	CASSYGGTAAYEQYF
many	TRBJ2-2	TRBD2	TRBV7-8	CASSPGLAGGRTGELFF
.	TRBJ1-3	TRBD1	TRBV10-3	CAADKGDREAGNTIYF
.	TRBJ2-7	TRBD1	TRBV7-8	CASSLDRGEQYF
.	TRBJ1-5	.	TRBV4-1	CASSQGHFDSNQPQHF
.	TRBJ2-5	TRBD2	TRBV7-2	CASSSRGKREYQETQYF
once	TRBJ2-1	TRBD2	TRBV6-6	CASSPGGSYNEQFF
.	TRBJ2-1	TRBD2	TRBV28	CASGRTSGFSYNEQFF
once	TRBJ1-3	.	TRBV15	CATSREGASGNTIYF
.	TRBJ1-2	TRBD1	TRBV5-5	CASSPETGTNYGYTF
once	TRBJ2-7	.	TRBV7-8	CASSLNRESSYEQYF
.	TRBJ2-3	.	TRBV27	CASSLQLQTGPSDTQYF
.	TRBJ1-2	.	TRBV27	CASSSLEGPQTNYGYTF
.	TRBJ2-3	TRBD1	TRBV5-4	CASSSQGAADTQYF
.	TRBJ1-4	.	TRBV10-3	CAISYTVDRGEKLFF
.	TRBJ1-4	TRBD1	TRBV28	CASSLPGGAATNEKLFF
.	TRBJ2-7	.	TRBV5-1	CASSLYYEQYF
.	TRBJ2-1	TRBD2	TRBV5-1	CASSPGLASNEQFF
.	TRBJ2-7	TRBD1	TRBV9	CASSVGDSRSYEQYF
.	TRBJ1-4	TRBD1	TRBV28	CASGGYVEKLFF
.	TRBJ2-7	.	TRBV29-1	CSVGTDSYEQYF
.	TRBJ2-1	TRBD2	TRBV27	CATQLAGVNEQFF
.	TRBJ2-3	.	TRBV28	CASSQFGATSTDTQYF
.	TRBJ1-5	.	TRBV1	CTSSQDRVVRGNQPQHF
.	TRBJ2-7	TRBD2	TRBV15	CATSSGLAASYEQYF
.	TRBJ2-2	.	TRBV5-1	CASSLAGRENTGELFF
.	TRBJ1-5	.	TRBV6-1	CASTRLLSNQPQHF
.	TRBJ1-1	.	TRBV10-2	CASSWETEAFF
.	TRBJ2-2	TRBD2	TRBV10-3	CAISDRLAGTNTGELFF
.	TRBJ1-1	.	TRBV4-2	CASSPLPGTEAFF
.	TRBJ1-1	.	TRBV19	CASSMTANTEAFF
.	TRBJ1-1	.	TRBV5-1	CASCASGGYGTEAFF
.	TRBJ2-1	.	TRBV5-1	CASSLPSVGNEQFF
.	TRBJ1-2	.	TRBV5-1	CASSLEGQTEGYTF
once	TRBJ1-1	.	TRBV27	CASSQREGWKAFF
.	TRBJ2-2	TRBD2	TRBV7-3	CASSPPGGRNGELFF
.	TRBJ1-2	TRBD1	TRBV6-1	CASGEQGAIGGYTF
.	TRBJ2-7	TRBD2	TRBV7-8	CASTRSGTPYEQYF
.	TRBJ1-1	.	TRBV9	CASSPYMTDTEAFF
.	TRBJ2-3	TRBD2	TRBV27	CASSQLAGGYTDTQYF
.	TRBJ2-7	TRBD1	TRBV5-1	CASSRSGQYYEQYF